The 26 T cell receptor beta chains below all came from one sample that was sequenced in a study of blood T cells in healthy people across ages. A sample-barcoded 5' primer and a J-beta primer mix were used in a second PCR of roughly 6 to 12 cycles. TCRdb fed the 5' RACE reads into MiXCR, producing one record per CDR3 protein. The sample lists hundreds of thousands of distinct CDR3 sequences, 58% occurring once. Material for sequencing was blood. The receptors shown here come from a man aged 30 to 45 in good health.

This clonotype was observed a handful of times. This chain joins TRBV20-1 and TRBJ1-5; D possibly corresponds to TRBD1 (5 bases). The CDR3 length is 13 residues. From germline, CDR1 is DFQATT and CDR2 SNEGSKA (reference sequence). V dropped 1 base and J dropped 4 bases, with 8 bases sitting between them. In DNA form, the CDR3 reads TGCAGTGCTAGAGTACAGGCTAATCAGCCCCAGCATTTT. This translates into CSARVQANQPQHF.

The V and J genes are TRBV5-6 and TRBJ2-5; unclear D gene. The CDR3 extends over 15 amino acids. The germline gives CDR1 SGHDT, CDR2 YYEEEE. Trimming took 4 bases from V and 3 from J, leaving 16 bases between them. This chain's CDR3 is CASSHRVPLEETQYF. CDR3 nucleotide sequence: TGTGCCAGCAGCCACCGGGTCCCCCTTGAAGAGACCCAGTACTTC.

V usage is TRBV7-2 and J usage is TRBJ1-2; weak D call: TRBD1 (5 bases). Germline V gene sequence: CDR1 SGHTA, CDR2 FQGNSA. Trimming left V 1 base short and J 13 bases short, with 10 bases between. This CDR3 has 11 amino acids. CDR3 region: CASSLGGAGTF. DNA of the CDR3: TGTGCCAGCAGCTTAGGAGGGGCTGGCACCTTC.

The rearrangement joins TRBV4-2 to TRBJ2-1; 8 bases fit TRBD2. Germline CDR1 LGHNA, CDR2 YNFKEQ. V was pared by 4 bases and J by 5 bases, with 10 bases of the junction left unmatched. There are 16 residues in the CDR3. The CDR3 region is CASSPVLGRDDNEQFF. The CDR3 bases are TGTGCCAGCAGCCCGGTTCTCGGGAGGGATGACAATGAGCAGTTCTTC.

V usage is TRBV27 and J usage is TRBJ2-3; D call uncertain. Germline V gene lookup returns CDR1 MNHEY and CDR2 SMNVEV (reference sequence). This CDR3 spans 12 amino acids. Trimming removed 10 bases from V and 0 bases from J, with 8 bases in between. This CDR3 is CATRVSTDTQYF. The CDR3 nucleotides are TGTGCCACTAGGGTCAGCACAGATACGCAGTATTTT.

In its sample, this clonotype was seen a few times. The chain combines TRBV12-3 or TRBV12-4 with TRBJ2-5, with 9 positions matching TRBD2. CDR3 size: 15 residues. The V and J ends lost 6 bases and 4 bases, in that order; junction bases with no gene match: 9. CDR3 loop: CASSPLAGVRETQYF. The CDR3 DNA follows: TGTGCCAGCAGCCCCTTAGCGGGAGTACGAGAGACCCAGTACTTC.

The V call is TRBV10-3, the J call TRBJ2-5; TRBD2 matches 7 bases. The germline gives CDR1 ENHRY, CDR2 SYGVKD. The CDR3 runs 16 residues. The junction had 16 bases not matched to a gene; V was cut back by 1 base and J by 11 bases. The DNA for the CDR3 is TGTGCCATCAGTGAGTACGGACTAGAGTGGCGCAATGAGCAGTACTTC. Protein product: CAISEYGLEWRNEQYF.

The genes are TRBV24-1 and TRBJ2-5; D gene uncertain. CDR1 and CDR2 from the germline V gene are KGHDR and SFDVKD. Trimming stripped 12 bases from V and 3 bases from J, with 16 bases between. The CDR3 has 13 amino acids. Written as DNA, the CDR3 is TGTGCCGCATTCCGGTGGGGAAAAGAGACCCAGTACTTC. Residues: CAAFRWGKETQYF.

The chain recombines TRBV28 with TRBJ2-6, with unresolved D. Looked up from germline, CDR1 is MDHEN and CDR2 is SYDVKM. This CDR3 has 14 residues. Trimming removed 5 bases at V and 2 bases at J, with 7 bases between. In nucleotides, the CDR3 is TGTGCCAGCAGTCCCCTTCCTGGGGCCAACGTCCTGACTTTC. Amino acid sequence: CASSPLPGANVLTF.

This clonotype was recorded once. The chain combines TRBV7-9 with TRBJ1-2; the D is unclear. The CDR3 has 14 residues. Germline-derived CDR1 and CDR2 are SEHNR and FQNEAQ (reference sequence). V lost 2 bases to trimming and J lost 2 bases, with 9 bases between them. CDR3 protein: CASSLLAQNYGYTF. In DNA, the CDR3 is TGTGCCAGCAGCTTATTGGCACAGAACTATGGCTACACCTTC.

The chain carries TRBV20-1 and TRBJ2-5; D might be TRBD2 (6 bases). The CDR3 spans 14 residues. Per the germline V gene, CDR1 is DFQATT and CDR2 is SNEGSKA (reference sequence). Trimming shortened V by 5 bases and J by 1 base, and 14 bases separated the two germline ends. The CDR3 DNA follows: TGCAGTGCTCCCCCTGGCGGGACCCAAGAGACCCAGTACTTC. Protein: CSAPPGGTQETQYF.

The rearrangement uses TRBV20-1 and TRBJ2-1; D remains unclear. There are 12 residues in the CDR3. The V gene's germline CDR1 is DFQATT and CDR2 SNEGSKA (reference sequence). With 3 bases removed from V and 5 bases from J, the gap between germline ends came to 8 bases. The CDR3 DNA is TGCAGTGCTAGCTTGAAGAACAATGAGCAGTTCTTC. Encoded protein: CSASLKNNEQFF.

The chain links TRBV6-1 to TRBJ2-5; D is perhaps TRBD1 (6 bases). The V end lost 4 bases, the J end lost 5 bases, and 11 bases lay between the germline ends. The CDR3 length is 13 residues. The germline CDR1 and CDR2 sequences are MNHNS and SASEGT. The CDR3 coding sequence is TGTGCCAGCAGTGGGACAGATTTTGAGACCCAGTACTTC. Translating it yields CASSGTDFETQYF.

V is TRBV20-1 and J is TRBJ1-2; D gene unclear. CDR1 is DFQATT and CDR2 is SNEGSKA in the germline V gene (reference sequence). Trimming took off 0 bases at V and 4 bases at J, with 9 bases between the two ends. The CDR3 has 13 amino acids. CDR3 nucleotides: TGCAGTGCTAGAGATTTAGATTCCTATGGCTACACCTTC. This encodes CSARDLDSYGYTF.

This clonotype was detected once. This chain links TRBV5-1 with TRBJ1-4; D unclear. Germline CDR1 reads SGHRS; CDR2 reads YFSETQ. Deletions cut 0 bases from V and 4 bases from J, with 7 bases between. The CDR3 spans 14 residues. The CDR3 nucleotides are TGCGCCAGCAGCTTGGACACCGATAATGAAAAACTGTTTTTT. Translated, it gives CASSLDTDNEKLFF.

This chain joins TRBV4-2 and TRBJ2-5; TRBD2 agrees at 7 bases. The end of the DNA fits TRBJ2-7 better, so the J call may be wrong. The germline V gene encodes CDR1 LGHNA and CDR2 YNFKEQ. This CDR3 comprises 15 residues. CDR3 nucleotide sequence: TGTGCCAGCAGCCGAACAAGCGGGGTAGAGCACGAGCAGTACTTC. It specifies CASSRTSGVEHEQYF.

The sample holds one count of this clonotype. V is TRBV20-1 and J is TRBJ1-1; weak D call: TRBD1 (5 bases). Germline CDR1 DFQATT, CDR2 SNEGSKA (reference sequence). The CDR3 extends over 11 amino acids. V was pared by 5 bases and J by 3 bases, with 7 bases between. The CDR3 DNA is TGCAGTGCTGGGGCCCACACTGAAGCTTTCTTT. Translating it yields CSAGAHTEAFF.

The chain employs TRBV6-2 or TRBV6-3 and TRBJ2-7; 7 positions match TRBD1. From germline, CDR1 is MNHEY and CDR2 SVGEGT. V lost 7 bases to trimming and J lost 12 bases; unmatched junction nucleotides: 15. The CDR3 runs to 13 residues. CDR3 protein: CASTPSRDRNRYF. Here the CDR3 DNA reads TGTGCCAGCACCCCCAGCCGGGACAGAAATAGGTACTTC.

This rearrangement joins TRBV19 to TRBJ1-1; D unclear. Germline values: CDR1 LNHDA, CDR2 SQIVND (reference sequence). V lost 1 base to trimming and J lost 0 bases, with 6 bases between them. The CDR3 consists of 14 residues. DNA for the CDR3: TGTGCCAGTAGTATAGTTTCTTTGAACACTGAAGCTTTCTTT. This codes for CASSIVSLNTEAFF. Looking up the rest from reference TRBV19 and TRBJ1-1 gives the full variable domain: DGGITQSPKYLFRKEGQNVTLSCEQNLNHDAMYWYRQDPGQGLRLIYYSQIVNDFQKGDIAEGYSVSREKKESFPLTVTSAQKNPTAFYLCASSIVSLNTEAFFGQGTRLTVV.

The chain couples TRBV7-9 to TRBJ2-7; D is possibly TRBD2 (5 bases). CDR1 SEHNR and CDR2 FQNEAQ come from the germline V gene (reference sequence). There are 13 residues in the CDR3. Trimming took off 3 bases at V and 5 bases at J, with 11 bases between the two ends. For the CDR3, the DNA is TGTGCCAGCAGCTTTAAGAGTAGCGACGAGCAGTACTTC. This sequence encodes CASSFKSSDEQYF.

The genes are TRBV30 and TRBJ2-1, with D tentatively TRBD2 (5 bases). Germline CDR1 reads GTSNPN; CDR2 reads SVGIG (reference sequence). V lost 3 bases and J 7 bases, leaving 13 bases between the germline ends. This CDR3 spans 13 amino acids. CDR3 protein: CAWSGVLPNEQFF. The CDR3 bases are TGTGCCTGGAGCGGGGTCCTGCCAAATGAGCAGTTCTTC.

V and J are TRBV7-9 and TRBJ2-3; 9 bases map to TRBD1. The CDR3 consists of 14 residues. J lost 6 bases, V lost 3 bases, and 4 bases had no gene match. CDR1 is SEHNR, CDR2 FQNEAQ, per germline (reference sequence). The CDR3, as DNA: TGTGCCAGCAGCTTTGTCGGACAGGGGGATACGCAGTATTTT. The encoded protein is CASSFVGQGDTQYF.

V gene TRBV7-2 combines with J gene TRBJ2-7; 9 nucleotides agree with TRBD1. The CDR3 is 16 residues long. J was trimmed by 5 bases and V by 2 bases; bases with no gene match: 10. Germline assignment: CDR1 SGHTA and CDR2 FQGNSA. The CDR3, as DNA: TGTGCCAGCAGCTTAAACCCGGGACAGGGTTCCCACGAGCAGTACTTC. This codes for CASSLNPGQGSHEQYF.

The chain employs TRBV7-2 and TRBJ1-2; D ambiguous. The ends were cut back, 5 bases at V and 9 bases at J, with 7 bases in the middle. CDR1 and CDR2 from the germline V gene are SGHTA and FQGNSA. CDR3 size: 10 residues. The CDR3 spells CASSRRSYTF. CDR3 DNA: TGTGCCAGCAGCCGGCGGAGCTACACCTTC.

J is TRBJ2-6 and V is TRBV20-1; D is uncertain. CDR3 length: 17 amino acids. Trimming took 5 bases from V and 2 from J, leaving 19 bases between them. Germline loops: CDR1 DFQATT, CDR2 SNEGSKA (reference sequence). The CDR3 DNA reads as TGCAGTGCTGCCAACTTGGATAGGGTTACTGGGGCCAACGTCCTGACTTTC. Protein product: CSAANLDRVTGANVLTF.

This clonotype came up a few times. Written as DNA, the CDR3 is TGCAGCGTTGAATCCACCGGGGCGTCCGAGCAGTACTTC. It encodes CSVESTGASEQYF. This chain connects TRBV29-1 to TRBJ2-7; D may be TRBD1 or TRBD2 (5 bases each). The V end lost 2 bases, the J end lost 6 bases, and 14 bases lay between the germline ends. There are 13 residues in the CDR3. CDR1 and CDR2 from the germline V gene are SQVTM and ANQGSEA.